This TCR beta chain was recovered during a study of blood T cell repertoires in COVID-19. On the study more broadly: The analysed material was cDNA or gDNA that came from T cells, B-cell-depleted T cells, or PBMCs.

This CDR3 spans 13 amino acids. Germline V gene data show CDR1 as GTSNPN and CDR2 as SVGIG (reference sequence). The V gene lost 2 bases and the J gene lost 3 bases, with 8 bases spanning the gap. Produced via immunoSEQ multiplex PCR; TCRdb's table is partial and in-frame only. The profile shows some 190,000 clones, 82% of them singletons. Material for sequencing was peripheral blood. This TCR derives from a woman aged 60-75 years with COVID-19, enrolled during active disease. The chain couples TRBV30 to TRBJ1-3, with unresolved D. CDR3 sequence reads: CAWSTSRGNTIYF. CDR3 coding DNA: TGTGCCTGGAGTACGTCGCGTGGAAACACCATATATTTT.